The 7 T cell receptor beta chains in this list originate from one sample, sequenced in a study of cytomegalovirus exposure and HLA in healthy donors. PCR amplification relied on 60 Vbeta primers (plus 13 Jbeta primers). Sequenced by immunoSEQ multiplex PCR; TCRdb stores in-frame clones only, minus some. In the table there are 200,000 to 250,000 clones, around 79% of which are singletons. Sequencing used PBMCs. Receptors originate from a young man in good health and CMV-seronegative.

V usage is TRBV11-3 and J usage is TRBJ2-3; 10 nucleotides agree with TRBD2. There are 17 residues in the CDR3. V was pared by 0 bases and J by 5 bases, with 8 bases of the junction left unmatched. Germline V gene lookup returns CDR1 SGHNT and CDR2 YENEEA. CDR3 region: CASSLEGPSGGGDTQYF. The DNA of the CDR3 is TGTGCCAGCAGCTTAGAAGGCCCTAGCGGGGGTGGAGATACGCAGTATTTT.

The V call is TRBV19, the J call TRBJ2-2; TRBD2 aligns across 8 bases. The ends lost 5 bases at V and 5 bases at J; junction bases unmatched: 7. The CDR3 has 15 residues. Germline V gene sequence: CDR1 LNHDA, CDR2 SQIVND (reference sequence). The CDR3: CASSAETGGTGELFF. CDR3 DNA: TGTGCCAGTAGTGCCGAAACGGGAGGGACCGGGGAGCTGTTTTTT.

The chain is built from TRBV2 and TRBJ2-7, with 7 bases fitting TRBD1. CDR1 is SNHLY, CDR2 FYNNEI, per germline. V shed 2 bases, J shed 7 bases, and the junction held 5 bases outside the gene matches. The CDR3 has 13 residues. As DNA, the CDR3 is TGTGCCAGCAGTGAAAGGACAGGACGGGAGCAGTACTTC. It specifies CASSERTGREQYF.

V and J are TRBV11-3 and TRBJ1-3; 7 positions agree with TRBD1. Unmatched junction bases numbered 9, after V lost 4 bases and J lost 0 bases. Germline V gene sequence: CDR1 SGHNT, CDR2 YENEEA. The length of the CDR3 is 17 residues. CDR3 nucleotide sequence: TGTGCCAGCAGCTACGCGGGACAGATGAGCTCTGGAAACACCATATATTTT. Protein product: CASSYAGQMSSGNTIYF.

The CDR3 DNA sequence: TGTGCCAGCAGAACCGGGACTAGCGGGAGGGCCAATGAGCAGTTCTTC. Its translation: CASRTGTSGRANEQFF. V and J are TRBV27 and TRBJ2-1, with 16 bases lining up with TRBD2. CDR1 and CDR2 from the germline V gene are MNHEY and SMNVEV (reference sequence). The CDR3 covers 16 residues. Losses at the gene ends were 6 bases for V and 6 bases for J; bases not matched to a gene: 5.

The chain links TRBV4-1 to TRBJ1-1, with D hard to call. Per the germline V gene, CDR1 is MGHRA and CDR2 is YSYEKL. The CDR3 length is 12 residues. V was pared by 0 bases and J by 7 bases, with 6 bases between. CDR3 sequence reads: CASSQDPGEAFF. CDR3 DNA: TGCGCCAGCAGCCAAGATCCAGGTGAAGCTTTCTTT.

The chain joins TRBV6-1 to TRBJ2-1; 9 bases map to TRBD2. CDR1 is MNHNS, CDR2 SASEGT, per germline. This CDR3 comprises 16 residues. With V trimmed by 2 bases and J by 10 bases, 12 bases remained unmatched. The CDR3 here is CASSEYRGGGPGEQFF. The CDR3 DNA is TGTGCCAGCAGTGAATATCGCGGGGGGGGGCCGGGGGAGCAGTTCTTC.